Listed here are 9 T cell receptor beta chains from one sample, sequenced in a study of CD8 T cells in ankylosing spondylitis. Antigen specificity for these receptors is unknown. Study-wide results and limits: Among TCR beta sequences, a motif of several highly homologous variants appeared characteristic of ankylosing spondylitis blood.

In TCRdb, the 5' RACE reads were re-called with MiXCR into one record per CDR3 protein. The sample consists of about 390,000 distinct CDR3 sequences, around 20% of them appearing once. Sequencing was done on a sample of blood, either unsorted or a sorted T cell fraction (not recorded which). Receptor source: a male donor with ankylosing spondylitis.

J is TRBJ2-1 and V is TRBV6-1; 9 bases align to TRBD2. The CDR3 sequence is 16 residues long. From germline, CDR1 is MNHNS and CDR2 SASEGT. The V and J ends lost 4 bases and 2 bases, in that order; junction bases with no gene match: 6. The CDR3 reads CASSVSGSLPYNEQFF. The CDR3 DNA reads TGTGCCAGCAGTGTTAGCGGGAGTTTACCCTACAATGAGCAGTTCTTC.

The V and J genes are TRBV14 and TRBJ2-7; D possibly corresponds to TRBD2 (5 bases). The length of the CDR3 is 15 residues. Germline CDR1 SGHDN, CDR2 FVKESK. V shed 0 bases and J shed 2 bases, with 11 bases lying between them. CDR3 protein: CASSQELSAAYEQYF. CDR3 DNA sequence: TGTGCCAGCAGCCAAGAACTTAGCGCAGCCTACGAGCAGTACTTC.

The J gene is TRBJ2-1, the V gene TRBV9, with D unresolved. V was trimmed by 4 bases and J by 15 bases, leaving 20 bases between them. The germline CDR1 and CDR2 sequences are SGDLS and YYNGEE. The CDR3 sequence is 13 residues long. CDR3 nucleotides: TGTGCCAGCAGCCCTCAAGACGGCAGAAGGTCGTTCTTC. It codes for CASSPQDGRRSFF.

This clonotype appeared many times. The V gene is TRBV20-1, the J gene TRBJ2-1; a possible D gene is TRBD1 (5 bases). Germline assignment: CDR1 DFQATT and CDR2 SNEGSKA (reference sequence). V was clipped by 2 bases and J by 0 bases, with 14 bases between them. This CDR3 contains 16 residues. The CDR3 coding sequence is TGCAGTGCTAGAAGCCCTTGGGGCCTCTCCTACAATGAGCAGTTCTTC. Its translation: CSARSPWGLSYNEQFF.

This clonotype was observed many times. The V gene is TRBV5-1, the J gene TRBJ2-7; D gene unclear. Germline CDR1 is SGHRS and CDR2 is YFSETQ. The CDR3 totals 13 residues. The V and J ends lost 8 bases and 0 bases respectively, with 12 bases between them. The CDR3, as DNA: TGCGCCAGTACCAGCTTGAGCTCCTACGAGCAGTACTTC. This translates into CASTSLSSYEQYF.

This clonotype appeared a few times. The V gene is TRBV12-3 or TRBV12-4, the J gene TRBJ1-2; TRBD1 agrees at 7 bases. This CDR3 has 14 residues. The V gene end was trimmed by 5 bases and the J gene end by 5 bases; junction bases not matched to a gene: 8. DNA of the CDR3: TGTGCCAGCAGTCGACAGGGATTTCAGTATGGCTACACCTTC. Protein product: CASSRQGFQYGYTF.

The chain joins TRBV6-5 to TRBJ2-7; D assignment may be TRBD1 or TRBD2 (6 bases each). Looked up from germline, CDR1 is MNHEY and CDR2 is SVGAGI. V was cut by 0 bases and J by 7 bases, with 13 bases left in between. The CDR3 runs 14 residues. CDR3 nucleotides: TGTGCCAGCAGTTACTCGACCGGGGGCGGAGAGCAGTACTTC. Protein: CASSYSTGGGEQYF.

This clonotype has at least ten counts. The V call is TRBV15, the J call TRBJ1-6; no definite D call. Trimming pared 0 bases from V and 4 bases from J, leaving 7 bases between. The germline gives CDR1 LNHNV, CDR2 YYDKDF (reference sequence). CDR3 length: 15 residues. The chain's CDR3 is CATSRDLGYNSPLHF. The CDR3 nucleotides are TGTGCCACCAGCAGAGATCTGGGGTATAATTCACCCCTCCACTTT.

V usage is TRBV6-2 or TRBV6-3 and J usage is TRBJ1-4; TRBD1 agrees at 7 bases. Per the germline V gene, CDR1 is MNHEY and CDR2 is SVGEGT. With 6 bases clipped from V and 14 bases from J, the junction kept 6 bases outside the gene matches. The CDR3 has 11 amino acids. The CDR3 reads CASSPGQHLFF. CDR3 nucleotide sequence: TGTGCCAGCAGCCCGGGACAGCACCTGTTTTTT.